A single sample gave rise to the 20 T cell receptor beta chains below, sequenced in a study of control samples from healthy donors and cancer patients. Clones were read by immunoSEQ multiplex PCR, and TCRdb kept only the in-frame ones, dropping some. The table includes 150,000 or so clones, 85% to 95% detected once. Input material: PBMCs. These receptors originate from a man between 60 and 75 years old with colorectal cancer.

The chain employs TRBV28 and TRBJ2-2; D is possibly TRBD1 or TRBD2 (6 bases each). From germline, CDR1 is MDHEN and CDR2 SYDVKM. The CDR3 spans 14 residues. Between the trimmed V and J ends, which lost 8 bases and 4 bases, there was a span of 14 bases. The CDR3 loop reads CASYNREATGELFF. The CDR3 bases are TGTGCCAGCTATAACAGGGAGGCCACCGGGGAGCTGTTTTTT.

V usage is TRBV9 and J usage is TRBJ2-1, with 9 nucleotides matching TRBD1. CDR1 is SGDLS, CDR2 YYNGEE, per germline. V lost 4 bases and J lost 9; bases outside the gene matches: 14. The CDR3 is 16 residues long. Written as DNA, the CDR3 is TGTGCCAGCAGCCTCGGTGGGACAGGGACATGGGGTGAGCAGTTCTTC. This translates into CASSLGGTGTWGEQFF. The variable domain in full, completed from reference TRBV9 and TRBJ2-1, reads DSGVTQTPKHLITATGQRVTLRCSPRSGDLSVYWYQQSLDQGLQFLIQYYNGEERAKGNILERFSAQQFPDLHSELNLSSLELGDSALYFCASSLGGTGTWGEQFFGPGTRLTVL.

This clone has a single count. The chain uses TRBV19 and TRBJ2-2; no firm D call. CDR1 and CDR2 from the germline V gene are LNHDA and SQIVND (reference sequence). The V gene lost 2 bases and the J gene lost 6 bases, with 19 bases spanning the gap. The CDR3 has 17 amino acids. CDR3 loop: CASSIFRGSPNSGELFF. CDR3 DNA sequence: TGTGCCAGTAGTATATTCCGAGGCAGCCCAAATTCCGGGGAGCTGTTTTTT.

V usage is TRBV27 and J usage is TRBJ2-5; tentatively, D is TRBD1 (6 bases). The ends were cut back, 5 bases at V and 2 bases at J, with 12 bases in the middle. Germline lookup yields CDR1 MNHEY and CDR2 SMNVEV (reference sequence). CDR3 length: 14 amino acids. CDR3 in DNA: TGTGCCAGCAGTCTCCGGGACACACAAGAGACCCAGTACTTC. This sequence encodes CASSLRDTQETQYF.

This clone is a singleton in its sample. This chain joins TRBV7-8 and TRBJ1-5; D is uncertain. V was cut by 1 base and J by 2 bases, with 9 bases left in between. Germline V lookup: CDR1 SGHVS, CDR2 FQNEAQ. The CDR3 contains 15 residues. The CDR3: CASSLGRLGNQPQHF. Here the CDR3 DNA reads TGTGCCAGCAGCTTAGGGAGGTTGGGCAATCAGCCCCAGCATTTT.

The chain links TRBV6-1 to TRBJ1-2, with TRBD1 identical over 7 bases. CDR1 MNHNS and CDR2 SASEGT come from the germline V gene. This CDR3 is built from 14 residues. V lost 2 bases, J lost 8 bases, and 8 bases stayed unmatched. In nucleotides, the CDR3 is TGTGCCAGCAGTGAACCCATAGGGGGCGTCGGCTACACCTTC. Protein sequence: CASSEPIGGVGYTF.

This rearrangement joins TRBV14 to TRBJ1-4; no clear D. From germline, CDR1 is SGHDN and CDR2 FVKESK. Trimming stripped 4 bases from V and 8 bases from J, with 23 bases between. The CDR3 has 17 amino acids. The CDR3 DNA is TGTGCCAGCAGCCTCCTCGCCTCTGCTTTAATCGGGGAAAAACTGTTTTTT. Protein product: CASSLLASALIGEKLFF.

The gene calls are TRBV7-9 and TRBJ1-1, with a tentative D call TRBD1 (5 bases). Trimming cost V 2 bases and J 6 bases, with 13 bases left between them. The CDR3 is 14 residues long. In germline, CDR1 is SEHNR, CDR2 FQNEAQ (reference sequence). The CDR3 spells CASSLPRDVPEAFF. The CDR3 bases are TGTGCCAGCAGCTTACCCAGGGATGTTCCTGAAGCTTTCTTT.

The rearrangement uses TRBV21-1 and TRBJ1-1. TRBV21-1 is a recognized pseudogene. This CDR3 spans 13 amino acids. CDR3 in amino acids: CASSKGTDTEAFF. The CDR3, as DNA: TGTGCCAGCAGCAAAGGTACGGACACTGAAGCTTTCTTT.

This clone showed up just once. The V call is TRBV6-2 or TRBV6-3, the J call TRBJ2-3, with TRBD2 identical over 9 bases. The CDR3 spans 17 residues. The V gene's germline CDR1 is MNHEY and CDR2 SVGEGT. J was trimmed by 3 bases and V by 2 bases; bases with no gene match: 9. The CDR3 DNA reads TGTGCCAGCAGTTACCCCTTTGGCGGGGGGGCGACAGATACGCAGTATTTT. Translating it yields CASSYPFGGGATDTQYF.

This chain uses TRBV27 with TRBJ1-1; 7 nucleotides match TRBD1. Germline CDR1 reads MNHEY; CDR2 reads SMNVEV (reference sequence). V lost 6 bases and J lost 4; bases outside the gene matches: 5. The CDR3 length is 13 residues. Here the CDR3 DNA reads TGTGCCAGCAGACAGGGGTTCGCCACTGAAGCTTTCTTT. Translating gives CASRQGFATEAFF.

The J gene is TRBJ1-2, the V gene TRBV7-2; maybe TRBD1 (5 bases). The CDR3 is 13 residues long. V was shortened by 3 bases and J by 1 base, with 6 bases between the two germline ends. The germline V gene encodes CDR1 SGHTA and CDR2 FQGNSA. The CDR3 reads CASSLGGNYGYTF. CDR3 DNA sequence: TGTGCCAGCAGCTTGGGGGGTAACTATGGCTACACCTTC.

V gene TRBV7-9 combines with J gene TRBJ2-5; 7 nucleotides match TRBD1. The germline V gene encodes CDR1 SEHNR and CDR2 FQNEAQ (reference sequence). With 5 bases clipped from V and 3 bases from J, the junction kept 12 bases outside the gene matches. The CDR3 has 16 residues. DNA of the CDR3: TGTGCCAGCAGCCCTTACTCAGGGGGATTGGAAGAGACCCAGTACTTC. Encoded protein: CASSPYSGGLEETQYF.

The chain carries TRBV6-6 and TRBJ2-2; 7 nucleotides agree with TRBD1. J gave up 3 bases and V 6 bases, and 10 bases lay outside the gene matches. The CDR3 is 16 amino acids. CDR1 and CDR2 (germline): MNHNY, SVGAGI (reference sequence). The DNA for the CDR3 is TGTGCCAGCAGCCCCGACAGGGTAATCGACACCGGGGAGCTGTTTTTT. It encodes CASSPDRVIDTGELFF.

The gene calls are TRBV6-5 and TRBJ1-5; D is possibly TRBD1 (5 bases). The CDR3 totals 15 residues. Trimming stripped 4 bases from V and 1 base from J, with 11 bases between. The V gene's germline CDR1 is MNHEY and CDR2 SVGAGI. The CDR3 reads CASSLLRQSNQPQHF. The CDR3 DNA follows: TGTGCCAGCAGTTTGTTAAGACAGAGCAATCAGCCCCAGCATTTT.

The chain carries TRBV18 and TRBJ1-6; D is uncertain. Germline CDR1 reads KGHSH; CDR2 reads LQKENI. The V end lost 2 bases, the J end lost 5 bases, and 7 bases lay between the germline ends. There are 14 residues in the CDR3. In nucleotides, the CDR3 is TGTGCCAGCTCACCAAGGACGGATAATTCACCCCTCCACTTT. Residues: CASSPRTDNSPLHF.

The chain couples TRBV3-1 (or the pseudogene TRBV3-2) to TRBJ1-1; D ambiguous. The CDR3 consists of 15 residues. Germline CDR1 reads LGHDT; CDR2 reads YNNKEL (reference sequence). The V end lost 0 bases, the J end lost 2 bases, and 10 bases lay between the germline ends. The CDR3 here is CASSQEGRSNTEAFF. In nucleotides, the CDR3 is TGTGCCAGCAGCCAAGAAGGCAGGTCAAACACTGAAGCTTTCTTT.

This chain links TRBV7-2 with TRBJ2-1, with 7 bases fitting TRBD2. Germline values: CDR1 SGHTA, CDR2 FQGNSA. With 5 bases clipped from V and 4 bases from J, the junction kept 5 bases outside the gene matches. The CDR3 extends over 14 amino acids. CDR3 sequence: CASSLGTNYNEQFF. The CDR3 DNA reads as TGTGCCAGCAGCCTCGGGACTAATTACAATGAGCAGTTCTTC.

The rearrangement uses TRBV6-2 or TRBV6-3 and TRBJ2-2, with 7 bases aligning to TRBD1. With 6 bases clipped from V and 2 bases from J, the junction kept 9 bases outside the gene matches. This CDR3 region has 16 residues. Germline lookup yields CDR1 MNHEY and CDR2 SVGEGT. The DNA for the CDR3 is TGTGCCAGCAGCGGTCCGGGACAGTCCAACACCGGGGAGCTGTTTTTT. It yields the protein CASSGPGQSNTGELFF.

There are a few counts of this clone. The CDR3: CASSQAQGTQYF. CDR3 bases: TGTGCCAGCAGCCAAGCCCAGGGTACGCAGTATTTT. V usage is TRBV3-1 (or the pseudogene TRBV3-2) and J usage is TRBJ2-3, with TRBD1 as a possible D gene (5 bases). The CDR3 has 12 amino acids. Germline V gene lookup returns CDR1 LGHDT and CDR2 YNNKEL (reference sequence). V was trimmed by 1 base and J by 8 bases, leaving 7 bases between them.